The 27 T cell receptor beta chains given below trace back to one sample, sequenced in a study of Ad26.COV2.S vaccination and SARS-CoV-2 variants. Assay used: immunoSEQ multiplex PCR; TCRdb lists only in-frame clones, some missing. Altogether about 97,000 clones are present, roughly 80% being singletons, with the ten largest covering 17%. The specimen was peripheral blood, collected after recovery from COVID-19. Receptors were obtained from a human donor who had recovered from COVID-19.

The genes are TRBV6-5 and TRBJ1-1; D remains unclear. The CDR3 has 12 residues. V lost 10 bases, J lost 3 bases, and 12 bases lay in between. Germline V gene lookup returns CDR1 MNHEY and CDR2 SVGAGI. In DNA, the CDR3 is TGTGCCATCCCTGGGCGGGACACTGAAGCTTTCTTT. Its translation is CAIPGRDTEAFF.

J is TRBJ2-3 and V is TRBV2; possible D gene TRBD2, 7 bases. Germline V gives CDR1 SNHLY, CDR2 FYNNEI. The CDR3 runs to 16 residues. Deletions cut 4 bases from V and 8 bases from J, with 22 bases between. In DNA, the CDR3 is TGTGCCAGCAGTGGATTAGCGGCCGCGGGGGCGCGTACGCAGTATTTT. It encodes CASSGLAAAGARTQYF.

This clone appeared a single time. This chain uses TRBV7-3 with TRBJ1-2, with TRBD1 matching 7 bases. After removal of 4 bases from V and 9 bases from J, the junction contained 8 bases not matched to a gene. In germline, CDR1 is SGHTA, CDR2 FQGTGA. This CDR3 has 13 amino acids. The CDR3 spells CASSSGQWDSYTF. In DNA, the CDR3 is TGTGCCAGCAGCTCGGGACAGTGGGATAGCTACACCTTC.

This clone has more than one count but fewer than ten. The chain joins TRBV28 to TRBJ1-6; unclear D gene. V dropped 7 bases and J dropped 7 bases, with 17 bases sitting between them. The germline CDR1 and CDR2 sequences are MDHEN and SYDVKM. The CDR3 consists of 15 residues. The CDR3 protein is CASTLSGVSNSPLHF. CDR3 DNA sequence: TGTGCCAGCACCCTTTCCGGGGTTTCGAATTCACCCCTCCACTTT.

The chain links TRBV5-1 to TRBJ2-1, with 7 bases lining up with TRBD1. The CDR3 totals 15 residues. The germline gives CDR1 SGHRS, CDR2 YFSETQ. The V segment lost 7 bases and the J segment 4 bases; nucleotides outside the gene matches: 11. In DNA, the CDR3 is TGCGCCAGCCAAAATTCCGACAGGGTATACAATGAGCAGTTCTTC. It is translated as CASQNSDRVYNEQFF.

The V gene is TRBV21-1, the J gene TRBJ2-1. TRBV21-1 is termed a pseudogene. This CDR3 region has 12 residues. This CDR3 reads CASSKEYNEQFF. The CDR3, as DNA: TGTGCCAGCAGCAAAGAATACAATGAGCAGTTCTTC.

The rearrangement uses TRBV5-6 and TRBJ1-4, with D perhaps matching TRBD1 (6 bases). The CDR3 runs 14 residues. CDR1 and CDR2 from the germline V gene are SGHDT and YYEEEE. Trimming left V 4 bases short and J 5 bases short, with 12 bases between. The CDR3 reads CASSPGASNEKLFF. The CDR3 bases are TGTGCCAGCAGCCCAGGGGCTTCGAATGAAAAACTGTTTTTT.

This clone showed up many times. V gene TRBV6-1 combines with J gene TRBJ1-2; 7 nucleotides match TRBD1. The CDR3 extends over 16 amino acids. V lost 1 base, J lost 7 bases, and 12 bases stayed unmatched. Germline-derived CDR1 and CDR2 are MNHNS and SASEGT. CDR3 protein: CASSEGLTGKVGGYTF. CDR3 nucleotides: TGTGCCAGCAGTGAAGGGTTGACAGGGAAAGTCGGTGGCTACACCTTC.

The chain uses TRBV30 and TRBJ2-3; D is unresolved. Between the trimmed V and J ends, which lost 0 bases and 9 bases, there was a span of 10 bases. The CDR3 extends over 12 amino acids. The germline CDR1 and CDR2 sequences are GTSNPN and SVGIG (reference sequence). The CDR3 coding sequence is TGTGCCTGGAGTGTATCGGTGCAAACGCAGTATTTT. It codes for CAWSVSVQTQYF.

This clone was counted a few times. The rearrangement joins TRBV12-5 to TRBJ1-4; D possibly corresponds to TRBD1 (5 bases). Germline CDR1 reads LGHNT; CDR2 reads FRNRAP. The CDR3 consists of 17 residues. V dropped 4 bases and J dropped 0 bases, with 15 bases sitting between them. The CDR3 protein is CASGSTGPTATNEKLFF. CDR3 in DNA: TGTGCTAGTGGTTCCACGGGCCCGACAGCAACTAATGAAAAACTGTTTTTT.

This CDR3 reads CASSKGRDGAYEQYF. The CDR3, as DNA: TGTGCCAGTAGTAAAGGTCGGGACGGAGCCTACGAGCAGTACTTC. The chain couples TRBV19 to TRBJ2-7; possibly TRBD1 or TRBD2 for D (5 bases each). This CDR3 region has 15 residues. Trimming removed 4 bases at V and 2 bases at J, with 15 bases between. Germline CDR1 LNHDA, CDR2 SQIVND (reference sequence).

The V gene is TRBV5-6, the J gene TRBJ2-3, with TRBD2 matching 7 bases. CDR3 size: 16 residues. The germline V gene encodes CDR1 SGHDT and CDR2 YYEEEE. V lost 4 bases, J lost 2 bases, and 10 bases stayed unmatched. The CDR3 sequence: CASSPFGEGPTDTQYF. For the CDR3, the DNA is TGTGCCAGCAGCCCATTCGGGGAGGGACCCACAGATACGCAGTATTTT.

The chain recombines TRBV4-2 with TRBJ2-5, with D possibly matching TRBD2 (5 bases). The CDR3 sequence is 14 residues long. Trimming removed 3 bases from V and 1 base from J, with 9 bases in between. CDR1 and CDR2 (germline): LGHNA, YNFKEQ. The CDR3 DNA reads TGTGCCAGCAGCCACGGGGATAGCCAAGAGACCCAGTACTTC. Protein product: CASSHGDSQETQYF.

V and J are TRBV11-2 and TRBJ2-7, with TRBD2 matching over 7 bases. V lost 3 bases, J lost 4 bases, and 6 bases stayed unmatched. CDR3 length: 14 residues. The germline gives CDR1 SGHAT, CDR2 FQNNGV. The CDR3 DNA sequence: TGTGCCAGCAGCTTGGTCCCTAGCGGATACGAGCAGTACTTC. This gives the protein CASSLVPSGYEQYF. The full variable domain, with the rest looked up from reference TRBV11-2 and TRBJ2-7, is EAGVAQSPRYKIIEKRQSVAFWCNPISGHATLYWYQQILGQGPKLLIQFQNNGVVDDSQLPKDRFSAERLKGVDSTLKIQPAKLEDSAVYLCASSLVPSGYEQYFGPGTRLTVT.

This chain joins TRBV27 and TRBJ2-3; TRBD1 agrees at 9 bases. Losses at the gene ends were 8 bases for V and 4 bases for J; bases not matched to a gene: 4. The germline gives CDR1 MNHEY, CDR2 SMNVEV (reference sequence). This CDR3 is built from 13 residues. The DNA of the CDR3 is TGTGCCAGCGTGGGACAGGGTCCAGATACGCAGTATTTT. Amino acids: CASVGQGPDTQYF.

This clone was seen just once. The V gene is TRBV6-5, the J gene TRBJ1-2, with D uncertain. CDR1 is MNHEY, CDR2 SVGAGI, per germline. There are 13 residues in the CDR3. V was cut by 5 bases and J by 3 bases, with 10 bases left in between. The CDR3 sequence is CASSLELYYGYTF. CDR3 DNA sequence: TGTGCCAGCAGTCTTGAACTGTACTATGGCTACACCTTC.

The chain uses TRBV11-2 and TRBJ1-4, with 8 bases identical to TRBD1. Germline V lookup: CDR1 SGHAT, CDR2 FQNNGV. The CDR3 sequence is 14 residues long. Germline trimming cut 1 base from V and 7 bases from J; bases unmatched to any gene: 2. The CDR3 reads CASSLAGGVEKLFF. The CDR3 DNA follows: TGTGCCAGCAGCTTAGCAGGGGGCGTTGAAAAACTGTTTTTT.

This clone was recorded a few times. The V call is TRBV21-1, the J call TRBJ1-6. TRBV21-1 is shown as a pseudogene. The CDR3 totals 18 residues. This CDR3 reads CASSISWGVGGAWSPLHF. The CDR3 DNA sequence: TGTGCCAGCAGCATATCTTGGGGCGTCGGGGGCGCCTGGTCACCCCTCCACTTT.

J is TRBJ2-6 and V is TRBV5-1; no clear D gene. Germline CDR1 SGHRS, CDR2 YFSETQ. The CDR3 loop spans 17 amino acids. Trimming removed 0 bases from V and 4 bases from J, with 14 bases in between. CDR3 loop: CASSLASSGFGANVLTF. The CDR3 DNA reads TGCGCCAGCAGCTTGGCCTCGTCCGGGTTCGGGGCCAACGTCCTGACTTTC.

The chain uses TRBV21-1 and TRBJ1-3. TRBV21-1 is reported as a pseudogene. This CDR3 spans 20 amino acids. The CDR3 nucleotides read TGTGCCAGCAGCCACAAAGGGAGGGCCAGGGATAGGCCCCTGCTAGACACCATATATTTT. Its translation is CASSHKGRARDRPLLDTIYF.

The chain couples TRBV7-2 to TRBJ2-5, with D perhaps matching TRBD2 (7 bases). Germline CDR1 is SGHTA and CDR2 is FQGNSA. Trimming cost V 5 bases and J 7 bases, with 17 bases left between them. This CDR3 comprises 14 residues. The CDR3 here is CASSPEGGGGTQYF. CDR3 in DNA: TGTGCCAGCAGCCCCGAGGGGGGGGGCGGGACCCAGTACTTC. Based on the CDR3 plus reference TRBV7-2 and TRBJ2-5, the full variable domain is GAGVSQSPSNKVTEKGKDVELRCDPISGHTALYWYRQSLGQGLEFLIYFQGNSAPDKSGLPSDRFSAERTGGSVSTLTIQRTQQEDSAVYLCASSPEGGGGTQYFGPGTRLLVL.

The rearrangement joins TRBV6-5 to TRBJ2-7; the match to TRBD2 covers 9 bases. Germline assignment: CDR1 MNHEY and CDR2 SVGAGI. After removal of 7 bases from V and 0 bases from J, the junction contained 4 bases not matched to a gene. This CDR3 is 14 amino acids long. CDR3 in amino acids: CASTPGLASYEQYF. The CDR3 DNA follows: TGTGCCAGCACCCCGGGACTAGCCTCCTACGAGCAGTACTTC.

A few counts support this clone. The V gene is TRBV7-3, the J gene TRBJ1-1; D is uncertain. Germline lookup yields CDR1 SGHTA and CDR2 FQGTGA. Trimming left V 2 bases short and J 3 bases short, with 10 bases between. The CDR3 length is 14 residues. As DNA, the CDR3 is TGTGCCAGCAGCTTAGCGGGGATGTACACTGAAGCTTTCTTT. Protein sequence: CASSLAGMYTEAFF.

The chain combines TRBV2 with TRBJ1-5; the match to TRBD1 covers 7 bases. The CDR3 runs to 15 residues. Losses at the gene ends were 5 bases for V and 7 bases for J; bases not matched to a gene: 11. Germline V gene data show CDR1 as SNHLY and CDR2 as FYNNEI. CDR3 nucleotides: TGTGCCAGCAGTTTATACAGGGGCGGGACACAGCCCCAGCATTTT. The encoded protein is CASSLYRGGTQPQHF.

This chain uses TRBV5-4 with TRBJ2-3, with D hard to call. Germline CDR1 is SGHNT and CDR2 is YYREEE (reference sequence). The CDR3 is made up of 13 amino acids. Trimming shortened V by 3 bases and J by 0 bases, and 5 bases separated the two germline ends. CDR3: CASSYGSTDTQYF. As DNA, the CDR3 is TGTGCCAGCAGCTACGGAAGCACAGATACGCAGTATTTT. The full variable domain, its missing parts supplied by reference TRBV5-4 and TRBJ2-3, is ETGVTQSPTHLIKTRGQQVTLRCSSQSGHNTVSWYQQALGQGPQFIFQYYREEENGRGNFPPRFSGLQFPNYSSELNVNALELDDSALYLCASSYGSTDTQYFGPGTRLTVL.

The chain is built from TRBV24-1 and TRBJ1-1; D remains unclear. The germline V gene encodes CDR1 KGHDR and CDR2 SFDVKD. CDR3 length: 16 amino acids. V lost 1 base and J 0 bases, leaving 11 bases between the germline ends. Written as DNA, the CDR3 is TGTGCCACCAGTGATTTTCGAGTGGTTCTGAACACTGAAGCTTTCTTT. It codes for CATSDFRVVLNTEAFF.

The V gene is TRBV30, the J gene TRBJ2-3; 8 bases agree with TRBD1. V trimming: 2 bases; J trimming: 1 base; junction bases outside the gene matches: 5. The germline CDR1 and CDR2 sequences are GTSNPN and SVGIG (reference sequence). This CDR3 spans 15 amino acids. CDR3 nucleotide sequence: TGTGCCTGGAGTTTTCCGGGACAGGGCACAGATACGCAGTATTTT. Its translation: CAWSFPGQGTDTQYF.